This T cell receptor (beta chain) was profiled in a study of shared T cell receptors in the human thymus. Repertoires were generated with immunoSEQ multiplex PCR, while TCRdb's copy carries only in-frame clones and drops some. The sample records about 380,000 clones, about 95% being singletons. The CDR3 loop spans 16 amino acids. V was trimmed by 5 bases and J by 1 base, leaving 15 bases between them. CDR1 SGHAT and CDR2 FQNNGV come from the germline V gene. The source of this sequence is a human donor. The sequencing input was thymocytes. The rearrangement uses TRBV11-2 and TRBJ2-1; D may be TRBD2 (5 bases). The CDR3 coding sequence is TGTGCCAGCAGCGCCCAAGCGGAAGGGTCCTACAATGAGCAGTTCTTC. Its translation: CASSAQAEGSYNEQFF.